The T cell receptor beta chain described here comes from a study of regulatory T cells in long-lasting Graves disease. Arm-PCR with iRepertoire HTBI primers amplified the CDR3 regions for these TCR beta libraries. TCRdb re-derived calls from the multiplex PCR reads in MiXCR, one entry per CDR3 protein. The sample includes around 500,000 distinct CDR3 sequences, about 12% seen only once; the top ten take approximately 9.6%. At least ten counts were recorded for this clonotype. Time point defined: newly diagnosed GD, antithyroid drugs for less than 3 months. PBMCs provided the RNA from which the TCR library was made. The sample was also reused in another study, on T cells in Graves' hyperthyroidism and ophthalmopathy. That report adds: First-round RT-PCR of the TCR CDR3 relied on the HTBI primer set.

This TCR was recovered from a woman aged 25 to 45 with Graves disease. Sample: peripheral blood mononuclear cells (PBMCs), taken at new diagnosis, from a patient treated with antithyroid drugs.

The CDR3 is CASSWGIYNEQFF. The CDR3 region has the DNA TGTGCCAGCAGCTGGGGGATTTACAATGAGCAGTTCTTC. This sequence joins TRBV11-2 and TRBJ2-1; the D call may be TRBD1 or TRBD2 (5 bases each). The V end was cut by 4 bases, the J end by 4 bases, with 8 bases between. This CDR3 comprises 13 residues. The germline gives CDR1 SGHAT, CDR2 FQNNGV.